This T cell receptor (beta chain) was identified during a study of T cells in Graves' hyperthyroidism and ophthalmopathy (dated 2019 in TCRdb). Study-level background: A discovery cohort of about 100 patients, approximately 45 with Graves' ophthalmopathy and approximately 57 with stable Graves' hyperthyroidism, was used to find distinguishing TCR V-J signatures. Whether ophthalmopathy could be predicted prospectively was tested in an independent validation cohort made up of about 20 hyperthyroidism patients plus 17 patients who later progressed to ophthalmopathy. The 100 discovery patients were divided at random into training and test sets in a 7:3 ratio. In about six Graves' hyperthyroidism patients, the study also compared T-cell repertoires from thyroid tissue with T-cell repertoires from blood. After blood sampling, hyperthyroidism patients were treated with methimazole at a starting dose of 30 mg daily, and ophthalmopathy patients were treated with high-dose intravenous methylprednisolone. According to the paper, TCR Vbeta CDR3 sequencing was carried out on 120 to 150 peripheral blood samples, which came from 40 to 45 ophthalmopathy, around 74 hyperthyroidism and about 17 progressor patients. What the work shows at the level of the full study, not this receptor alone: During validation, the model predicted progression to ophthalmopathy a median of about 6.3 months ahead of onset, with approximately 70% sensitivity and 72.22% specificity. Ophthalmopathy was separated from stable hyperthyroidism by a 13 V-J signature model, with approximately 86% sensitivity and about 81% specificity obtained in cross-validation and 80%/75% obtained in testing. No statistical method was used to set the sample size in advance, and investigators knew the group allocation. Most expanded thyroid clonotypes (frequency above 0.001) were also found in blood, which suggests that blood repertoires may mirror thyroid immune responses.

Any patient with an uncontrolled infection, another autoimmune disease, pregnancy or lactation was excluded. Diagnoses were established on the basis of clinical symptoms, serum thyroxine and TRAb, thyroid ultrasound, and orbital computed tomography. Trizol reagent was used to extract total RNA, and RNA quality was then checked on an Agilent 2100 Bioanalyzer. A note on this clonotype: Its antigen remains undetermined. A read error may produce the germline difference seen at one junction end.

From its cysteine to its phenylalanine, the CDR3 spans 15 amino acids. Only CDR3 DNA remains: 45 bases, in frame from the first base. CDR1 and CDR2, per the germline V gene, are SNHLY and FYNNEI. The TCR beta CDR3 regions were amplified from RNA transcripts. The first round of RT-PCR for the TCR CDR3 was performed with the HTBI primer set and the Qiagen OneStep RT-PCR kit. Libraries were constructed in a second round of multiplex PCR, after which size selection and purification were performed. The libraries were sequenced on an Illumina HiSeq2000 using paired-end 100 bp reads. The authors processed their data as follows. Raw data were processed with SOAPnuke, discarding reads with adapters, uncalled bases, mean Phred below 15, or no exact constant-primer or identifier match. COPE v1.2.5 was used to merge high-quality paired reads, and clonotypes were defined as unique nucleotide sequences. MiTCR v1.1 was used to align clonotypes to the IMGT TRBV, TRBD and TRBJ reference segments. The analysis was restricted to V-J combinations with a frequency above 0.0001, which together covered over 99% of the repertoires. A TCS score was defined as the ratio of F50 (clonal expansion) to E x V (chaos), with BLOSUM62-based TCRdist applied between CDR3 peptides within each V-J. Welch's t-statistics and random forest reduced around 510 V-J features to roughly 13, which were used in a naive Bayes classifier (R e1071). The similarity between thyroid and blood repertoires was quantified using the Morisita-Horn index. The public reads were reanalyzed by TCRdb: fastp trimming at Q25, MiXCR alignment, in-frame beta chains only. Every entry covers one CDR3 protein and lists the most common genes and DNA from its rows. TCRdb, not the authors, supplied the V and J calls. The sample records about 570,000 distinct CDR3 sequences, 40% to 55% of which are singletons. The ten largest clones represent roughly 20% of the sample.

Source material: peripheral blood or thyroid tissue (not recorded which). The chain uses TRBV2 and TRBJ1-5; tentative D gene TRBD1, with 5 bases matching. The sequence was obtained from an adult woman with Graves' disease, either hyperthyroidism or ophthalmopathy (not recorded which). The sequence in DNA is TGTGCCAGCAGTGAGGGGCAGGCCGGCAATCATCCCCAGCATTTT. Its protein product is CASSEGQAGNHPQHF.